The rows below give T cell receptor beta chains drawn from one sample of a study of blood T cell repertoires in COVID-19. Data came from immunoSEQ multiplex PCR; TCRdb stores just in-frame clones and leaves some out. The sample lists roughly 75,000 clones; over 75% were seen once. The source material was peripheral blood. The source is a man aged 45-60 years with acute or convalescent COVID-19. Each CDR3 is given with its conserved first and last residue. A D gene is named only where the DNA matches it firmly. A row's size may be missing; if present it is once, few, many or a size class.

TRBJ1-1,TRBD1,TRBV9,-,TGTGCCAGCAGCGTAGTTGGGACAGAGAACACTGAAGCTTTCTTT,CASSVVGTENTEAFF
TRBJ1-6,-,TRBV5-1,-,TGCGCCAGCAGCTTGGGTCGGGGAAATTCACCCCTCCACTTT,CASSLGRGNSPLHF
TRBJ1-3,-,TRBV10-1,-,TGCGCCAGCAGAGGGATTGAGACCCGAAGGGGTGCTGGAAACACCATATATTTT,CASRGIETRRGAGNTIYF
TRBJ2-1,-,TRBV5-1,-,TGCGCCAGCAGGCGGGACGGCACGTCCTACAATGAGCAGTTCTTC,CASRRDGTSYNEQFF
TRBJ1-5,-,TRBV11-2,-,TGTGCCAGCAGCCGGGGGGGCAGGGCCGATCAGCCCCAGCATTTT,CASSRGGRADQPQHF
TRBJ1-2,-,TRBV10-3,-,TGTGCCATCAGTGAACGGGGGGATTACTATGGCTACACCTTC,CAISERGDYYGYTF
TRBJ2-1,TRBD2,TRBV10-2,-,TGCGCCAGCAGTGAGGAGCGGGGGGGCTACAATGAGCAGTTCTTC,CASSEERGGYNEQFF
TRBJ2-7,-,TRBV5-1,-,TGCGCCAGCAGCTTCTTGACTGTCGAGGAGCAGTACTTC,CASSFLTVEEQYF
TRBJ1-2,-,TRBV2,-,TGTGCCAGCAACGGTAGGACGGGGTCTAACTATGGCTACACCTTC,CASNGRTGSNYGYTF
TRBJ1-6,TRBD1,TRBV5-8,-,TGTGCCAGCAGCCCACGGGACAGGGAAAATTCACCCCTCCACTTT,CASSPRDRENSPLHF
TRBJ2-1,TRBD2,TRBV27,-,TGTGCCAGCAGTTTAAGCGGGGGCTACAATGAGCAGTTCTTC,CASSLSGGYNEQFF
TRBJ1-6,TRBD1,TRBV27,-,TGTGCCAGCAGTTTACTCGGGACAGTACCTTCACCCCTCCACTTT,CASSLLGTVPSPLHF
TRBJ1-3,-,TRBV6-5,-,TGTGCCAGCAGTTACGGACAGTTGGGAAACACCATATATTTT,CASSYGQLGNTIYF
TRBJ2-7,TRBD1,TRBV5-6,-,TGTGCCAGCAGCTTTAAGGGGGCTAGTTACGAGCAGTACTTC,CASSFKGASYEQYF
TRBJ1-1,TRBD1,TRBV23-1,-,TGCGCCAGCAGTCAAGCACAGGGGCCACCCTGCAGGAACACTGAAGCTTTCTTT,CASSQAQGPPCRNTEAFF
TRBJ2-3,-,TRBV24-1,-,TGTGCCACCAGTGATTCAAATGGCCGGGCCCCCCCAGGGGCTACCGCAGATACGCAGTATTTT,CATSDSNGRAPPGATADTQYF
TRBJ1-4,-,TRBV10-3,-,TGTGCCATCAGTGAGGGGGCCGACTTGCCGCTGTTTTTT,CAISEGADLPLFF
TRBJ1-6,-,TRBV5-1,-,TGCGCCAGCAGCCGAGCAGGTTCACCCCTCCACTTT,CASSRAGSPLHF
TRBJ1-2,-,TRBV6-5,-,TGTGCCAGCAAGCCGGAGGGGCAAGGCTACACCTTC,CASKPEGQGYTF
TRBJ1-4,-,TRBV5-1,-,TGCGCCAGCAGCTCTTCCGGGGATGAAAAACTGTTTTTT,CASSSSGDEKLFF
TRBJ2-7,TRBD1,TRBV7-8,few,TGTGCCAGCAGCCAAGGACAGGGGGGGACCTACGAGCAGTACTTC,CASSQGQGGTYEQYF
TRBJ2-7,TRBD2,TRBV9,-,TGTGCCAGCAGCCCTGGGCGGGGGGGCTACGAGCAGTACTTC,CASSPGRGGYEQYF
TRBJ1-2,-,TRBV5-6,few,TGTGCCAGCAGCACACAGGTGGCAGGCTATGGCTACACCTTC,CASSTQVAGYGYTF
TRBJ2-7,-,TRBV9,-,TGTGCCAGCAGCCCGTTACAGGGGGGGTCCTCCGAGCAGTACTTC,CASSPLQGGSSEQYF